Reported below is one T cell receptor beta chain. Its antigen remains unknown. The data stem from a study of CD8+ T cells in alopecia areata. Germline V gene lookup returns CDR1 LNHDA and CDR2 SQIVND (reference sequence). The length of the CDR3 is 18 residues. V lost 3 bases to trimming and J lost 3 bases; unmatched junction nucleotides: 16. RNA was isolated and reverse transcribed to cDNA, the sequencing template. Sequencing used immunoSEQ multiplex PCR; TCRdb keeps in-frame clones, though not all of them. The repertoire holds 140,000 or so clones, less than 75% seen once, with 36% in the top ten. PBMC-derived CD4+ and CD8+ T cells were sorted. General study points: Clarity of TCR sharing across patients fell short of that in mice, possibly HLA-related. Scalp samples also yield sequences of resident alphabeta T cells from normal skin. Higher clonality and more expanded CD8+ clones appeared in lesional than normal scalp.

V is TRBV19 and J is TRBJ2-5, with 7 bases aligning to TRBD1. The clonotype comes from a human donor in good health. The sequenced sample consisted of CD8+ T cells sorted from blood. The CDR3: CASSIGYGTADLEETQYF. CDR3 DNA: TGTGCCAGTAGTATCGGTTACGGGACAGCCGACCTTGAAGAGACCCAGTACTTC.